This T cell receptor beta chain appears in the sequencing data of a study of OX40 agonist ivuxolimab in advanced cancers. Across the study: Antecedent anti-PD-1, anti-PD-L1 or anti-CTLA-4 therapy was permissible, with about 40% having received some.

Sequencing was performed with immunoSEQ multiplex PCR; in TCRdb, only in-frame clones are kept and a portion is missing. Among roughly 81,000 clones listed, 80% to 90% were seen once. With respect to this clone: A junction end diverges from the germline sequence, so it may reflect a read error.

Systemic immunosuppression or autoimmune disease history was grounds to exclude patients. CDR1 is SGHAT, CDR2 FQNNGV, per germline. The CDR3 is 15 residues long. The specimen comprised CD4+ or CD8+ T cells sorted from blood, sampled in a trial of the OX40 agonist ivuxolimab. The TCR sequence derives from an adult with an advanced solid tumor such as melanoma, head and neck, liver or kidney cancer. The genes are TRBV11-2 and TRBJ2-7, with TRBD2 matching over 7 bases. CDR3 coding DNA: TGCGCCAGCAGCCAAGATCAAGCGGGGTCCTACGAGCAGTACTTC. It is translated as CASSQDQAGSYEQYF.